This entry is about one T cell receptor (beta chain). This entry comes from a study of blood T cell repertoires in COVID-19. For the study at large: Samples came from the United States, Italy and Spain, spanning acute and convalescent COVID-19.

Per the study methods: How many nucleated cells were present was estimated from reference gene primer amplification. Here immunoSEQ multiplex PCR was the method, and the copy in TCRdb shows in-frame clones only, minus some. That table supplies the V and J calls and clone size; D and trimming were determined from the DNA. The sample comprises about 58,000 clones, approximately 80% of which are singletons, and 25% to 35% rests with the top ten. Per the germline V gene, CDR1 is SGHTA and CDR2 is FQGTGA. V shed 6 bases, J shed 4 bases, and the junction held 8 bases outside the gene matches. The CDR3 loop spans 14 amino acids. The Seattle patients, enrolled during active infection, were followed longitudinally.

The chain is built from TRBV7-3 and TRBJ1-1; 7 bases line up with TRBD1. Sequenced input: peripheral blood. The sequence was obtained from a man in his 60s with COVID-19, enrolled during active disease. The CDR3 DNA sequence: TGTGCCAGCAGTTCCCAGGGGGGAGGCACTGAAGCTTTCTTT. It codes for CASSSQGGGTEAFF.